This T cell receptor (beta chain) was sequenced in a study of T cells in Graves' hyperthyroidism and ophthalmopathy. Study results and limitations: Most thyroid clonotypes with frequency above 0.001 were detected in blood. Ophthalmopathy was predicted by the model a median of 6.5 months ahead of onset.

From RNA transcripts, TCR beta CDR3 regions were amplified. HTBI primers drove first-round RT-PCR of the TCR CDR3. TCRdb reanalysed the multiplex PCR reads using MiXCR and keeps one entry per CDR3 protein. This sample has some 740,000 distinct CDR3 sequences; 11% to 15% occur once, and the top ten carry 10% to 13%. These patients, aged 18 to 65, had recently diagnosed hyperthyroidism lasting under 2 months. Exclusion of patients followed from uncontrolled infection, other autoimmune disease, pregnancy or lactation. The CDR3 totals 13 residues. V lost 1 base, J lost 5 bases, and 8 bases lay in between. Germline assignment: CDR1 LGHNA and CDR2 YNFKEQ. Only a few counts were recorded for this clonotype. Antigen: not known.

Sample: blood. The sequence came from a woman younger than 30 with Graves' hyperthyroidism. This rearrangement joins TRBV4-2 to TRBJ2-5; no clear D. The CDR3 here is CASSQAVAETQYF. DNA for the CDR3: TGTGCCAGCAGCCAAGCTGTTGCGGAGACCCAGTACTTC.